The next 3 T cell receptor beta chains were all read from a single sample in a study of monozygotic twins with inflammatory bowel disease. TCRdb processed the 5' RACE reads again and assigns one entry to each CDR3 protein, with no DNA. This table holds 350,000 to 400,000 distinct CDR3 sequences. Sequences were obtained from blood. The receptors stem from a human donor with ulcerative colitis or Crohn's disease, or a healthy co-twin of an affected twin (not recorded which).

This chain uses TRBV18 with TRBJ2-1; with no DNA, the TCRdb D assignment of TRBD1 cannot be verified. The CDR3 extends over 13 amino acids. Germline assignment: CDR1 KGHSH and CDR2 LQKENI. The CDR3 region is CASSPSTGDEQFF.

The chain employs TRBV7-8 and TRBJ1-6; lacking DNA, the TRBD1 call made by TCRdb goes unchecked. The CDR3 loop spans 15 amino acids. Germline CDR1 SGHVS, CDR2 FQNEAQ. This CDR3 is CASSEPGQSRVALHF.

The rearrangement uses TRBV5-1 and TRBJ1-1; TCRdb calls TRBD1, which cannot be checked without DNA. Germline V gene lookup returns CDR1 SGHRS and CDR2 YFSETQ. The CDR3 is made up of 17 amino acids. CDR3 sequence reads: CASSFPQGGGRNTEAFF.